Sequencing of this T cell receptor beta chain was carried out in a study of cytomegalovirus exposure and HLA in healthy donors. About this clone: Its antigen is as yet unknown.

PCR was performed using 60 Vbeta and 13 Jbeta primers. In the original analysis: About 10 million of tens of millions of unique TCR beta chains were shared, per a later count. Profiled with immunoSEQ multiplex PCR; TCRdb holds only in-frame clones, not every one. The DNA gave D and trimming, while V, J and clone size come from that table. Of 130,000 to 150,000 clones in the sample, around three quarters were seen once. Study outcomes and limitations: A later analysis found TCR association rates differed by HLA locus, highest for DRB1 and lowest for HLA-C.

This CDR3 has 16 residues. The germline CDR1 and CDR2 sequences are SGHTA and FQGTGA. Trimming left V 2 bases short and J 0 bases short, with 10 bases between. Sequencing used PBMCs. The receptor was derived from a man between 25 and 39 years old in good health and CMV-seronegative. The rearrangement links TRBV7-3 to TRBJ2-2, with a tentative D call TRBD2 (6 bases). As DNA, the CDR3 is TGTGCCAGCAGCTTATCGGCGGGACCGAACACCGGGGAGCTGTTTTTT. Translated, it gives CASSLSAGPNTGELFF.